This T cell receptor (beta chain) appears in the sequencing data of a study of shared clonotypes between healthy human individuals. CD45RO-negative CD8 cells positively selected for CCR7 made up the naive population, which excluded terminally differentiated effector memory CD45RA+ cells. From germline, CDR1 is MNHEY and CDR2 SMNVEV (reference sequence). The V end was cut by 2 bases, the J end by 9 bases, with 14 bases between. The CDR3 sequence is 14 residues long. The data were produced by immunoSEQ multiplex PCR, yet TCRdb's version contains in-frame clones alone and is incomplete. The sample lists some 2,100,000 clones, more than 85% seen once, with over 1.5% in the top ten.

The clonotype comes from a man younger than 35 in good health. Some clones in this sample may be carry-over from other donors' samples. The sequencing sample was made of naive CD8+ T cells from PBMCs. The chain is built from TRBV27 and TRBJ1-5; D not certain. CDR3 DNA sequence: TGTGCCAGCAGTTTAGGGCCTATGATCTGGCCCCAGCATTTT. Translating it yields CASSLGPMIWPQHF.